This passage covers 10 T cell receptor beta chains from one sample sequenced in a study of control samples from healthy donors and cancer patients. Sequencing was performed with immunoSEQ multiplex PCR; in TCRdb, only in-frame clones are kept and a portion is missing. The sample shows roughly 80,000 clones, under 90% of them seen only once. The material sequenced was blood. The receptors here all came from a middle-aged man in good health.

DNA for the CDR3: TGTGCCAGCTCACCAGGGACAGGGAACACTGAAGCTTTCTTT. Protein sequence: CASSPGTGNTEAFF. The chain recombines TRBV18 with TRBJ1-1; 8 nucleotides match TRBD1. This CDR3 contains 14 residues. Germline lookup yields CDR1 KGHSH and CDR2 LQKENI. V was pared by 2 bases and J by 1 base, with 0 bases of the junction left unmatched. Based on the CDR3 plus reference TRBV18 and TRBJ1-1, the full variable domain is NAGVMQNPRHLVRRRGQEARLRCSPMKGHSHVYWYRQLPEEGLKFMVYLQKENIIDESGMPKERFSAEFPKEGPSILRIQQVVRGDSAAYFCASSPGTGNTEAFFGQGTRLTVV.

The gene calls are TRBV6-5 and TRBJ1-4, with a tentative D call TRBD1 (5 bases). CDR1 MNHEY and CDR2 SVGAGI come from the germline V gene. V shed 4 bases and J shed 8 bases, with 14 bases lying between them. This CDR3 region has 14 residues. The CDR3 coding sequence is TGTGCCAGCAGTTTGGGCAGGGTAGGCGAAAAACTGTTTTTT. Residues: CASSLGRVGEKLFF.

V usage is TRBV10-2 and J usage is TRBJ1-3; 8 bases map to TRBD1. Germline trimming cut 2 bases from V and 5 bases from J; bases unmatched to any gene: 11. This CDR3 region has 17 residues. Germline lookup yields CDR1 WSHSY and CDR2 SAAADI. CDR3 protein: CASSEPRAGQGRNTIYF. In DNA form, the CDR3 reads TGCGCCAGCAGTGAGCCCAGAGCAGGACAGGGAAGAAACACCATATATTTT.

V gene TRBV18 combines with J gene TRBJ1-4, with TRBD1 identical over 9 bases. The CDR3 has 17 amino acids. Germline V gives CDR1 KGHSH, CDR2 LQKENI. Trimming took 4 bases from V and 5 from J; bases not matched to a gene: 11. The CDR3 nucleotides read TGTGCCAGCTCACTTAACCCAGGGACAGGGCCCAATGAAAAACTGTTTTTT. Protein product: CASSLNPGTGPNEKLFF.

The V gene is TRBV28, the J gene TRBJ1-3; D not resolved. The germline CDR1 and CDR2 sequences are MDHEN and SYDVKM. Trimming stripped 10 bases from V and 3 bases from J, with 13 bases between. CDR3 length equals 13 residues. The CDR3 DNA reads TGTGCCACTTACTTGCGCGGTGGAAACACCATATATTTT. As protein: CATYLRGGNTIYF.

The chain has TRBV7-2 and TRBJ2-5; no definite D call. The ends were cut back, 3 bases at V and 4 bases at J, with 9 bases in the middle. CDR3 length: 13 residues. Germline V gene sequence: CDR1 SGHTA, CDR2 FQGNSA. DNA of the CDR3: TGTGCCAGCAGCTTCCGAGTTCCAGAGACCCAGTACTTC. Amino acid sequence: CASSFRVPETQYF.

The rearrangement uses TRBV4-1 and TRBJ2-7; D might be TRBD1 (6 bases). CDR3 length equals 16 residues. V gave up 1 base and J gave up 0 bases, with 13 bases separating them. Germline V CDR1 and CDR2: MGHRA, YSYEKL. The CDR3, as DNA: TGCGCCAGCAGCCAAGGCCCCCAGGGGAGCTCCTACGAGCAGTACTTC. Amino acid sequence: CASSQGPQGSSYEQYF.

This rearrangement joins TRBV28 to TRBJ2-1; tentatively, D is TRBD2 (6 bases). Deletions cut 7 bases from V and 9 bases from J, with 19 bases between. The CDR3 totals 14 residues. Germline CDR1 MDHEN, CDR2 SYDVKM. The CDR3 DNA sequence: TGTGCCAGCACCTTACCCGGGACTCCGGTTGAGCAGTTCTTC. Amino acid sequence: CASTLPGTPVEQFF. Together with reference TRBV28 and TRBJ2-1, the CDR3 gives the full variable domain: DVKVTQSSRYLVKRTGEKVFLECVQDMDHENMFWYRQDPGLGLRLIYFSYDVKMKEKGDIPEGYSVSREKKERFSLILESASTNQTSMYLCASTLPGTPVEQFFGPGTRLTVL.

The rearrangement links TRBV2 to TRBJ2-4; D remains unclear. CDR3 length: 14 amino acids. CDR1 and CDR2 from the germline V gene are SNHLY and FYNNEI. V shed 5 bases and J shed 2 bases, with 10 bases lying between them. CDR3 in amino acids: CASSYQYPKNIQYF. DNA for the CDR3: TGTGCCAGCAGTTATCAATATCCCAAAAACATTCAGTACTTC. Full variable domain (rest looked up from reference TRBV2 and TRBJ2-4): EPEVTQTPSHQVTQMGQEVILRCVPISNHLYFYWYRQILGQKVEFLVSFYNNEISEKSEIFDDQFSVERPDGSNFTLKIRSTKLEDSAMYFCASSYQYPKNIQYFGAGTRLSVL.

The V call is TRBV6-5, the J call TRBJ2-5; D unresolved. The CDR3 is 11 amino acids. Germline V CDR1 and CDR2: MNHEY, SVGAGI. The V end lost 5 bases, the J end lost 0 bases, and 1 base lay between the germline ends. CDR3 region: CASSHQETQYF. DNA of the CDR3: TGTGCCAGCAGTCACCAAGAGACCCAGTACTTC.